Listed below are T cell receptor beta chains from one sample, sequenced in a study of blood T cell repertoires in COVID-19. Clones were sequenced by immunoSEQ multiplex PCR, and TCRdb holds only the in-frame ones, with some missing. The table records around 340,000 clones, about 86% of them present only once. Sequencing was performed on peripheral blood. The receptors derive from an older woman with COVID-19, enrolled during active disease. The conserved cysteine and the conserved F or W are not part of the CDR3 here. Fields, in order: CDR3 length, J gene, V gene, CDR3 protein.

16,TRBJ2-6,TRBV7-9,ASSANTGMGSGANVLT
12,TRBJ1-6,TRBV5-1,ASSNGQGDSPLH
11,TRBJ1-2,TRBV6-4,ASSQFAGGGYT
13,TRBJ2-2,TRBV11-3,ASSSGLDITGELF
13,TRBJ2-1,TRBV29-1,SLRLAGAVYNEQF
14,TRBJ2-1,TRBV9,ASSVDLPASYNEQF
14,TRBJ1-2,TRBV19,ASSVRQQGHGEGYT
13,TRBJ2-3,TRBV7-6,ASSLEGQGYGTQY
12,TRBJ2-1,TRBV18,ASSARQGAGEQF
15,TRBJ1-2,TRBV6-1,ASSVRSAGQGRVGYT
14,TRBJ2-1,TRBV9,ASSVPGSGTYNEQF
12,TRBJ1-6,TRBV27,ASSLRQYNSPLH
13,TRBJ2-1,TRBV7-8,ASSPGGGPYNEQF
11,TRBJ2-1,TRBV7-3,ASSLGQYNEQF
14,TRBJ2-3,TRBV5-6,ASSLVGQGLKDTQY
12,TRBJ2-1,TRBV2,ASSGTRTNNEQF
14,TRBJ1-1,TRBV4-1,ASSQEGWALNTEAF
14,TRBJ2-1,TRBV6-1,ASSEVPRTAVQEQF
11,TRBJ1-5,TRBV6-4,ASSEYYNQPQH
13,TRBJ1-3,TRBV6-5,ASSSTGLSGNTIY
13,TRBJ1-5,TRBV13,ASSLGRTGDQPQH
10,TRBJ1-5,TRBV30,AWSPGGQPQH
12,TRBJ1-2,TRBV29-1,SVEVEGTNYGYT
12,TRBJ1-5,TRBV28,PRSGGNSNQPQH
12,TRBJ1-1,TRBV5-5,ASSRRTENTEAF
12,TRBJ2-7,TRBV5-4,ASSFDRGDYEQY